These 19 T cell receptor beta chains were sequenced from one sample in a study of blood T cell repertoires in COVID-19. Data came from immunoSEQ multiplex PCR; TCRdb stores just in-frame clones and leaves some out. Of about 160,000 clones in the sample, about 80% were seen once. The source material was peripheral blood. The receptor set was obtained from a woman in her forties with COVID-19, enrolled during active disease.

In this sample, this clone turned up once. The V gene is TRBV13, the J gene TRBJ2-1, with 15 bases lining up with TRBD2. The trim removed 4 bases at V and 7 bases at J, leaving 5 bases unmatched. The germline gives CDR1 PRHDT, CDR2 FYEKMQ (reference sequence). The length of the CDR3 is 16 residues. CDR3 DNA: TGTGCCAGCAGCTCGAGGACTAGCGGGAGGGGAAATGAGCAGTTCTTC. It encodes CASSSRTSGRGNEQFF.

This chain uses TRBV11-2 with TRBJ1-2; the D is unclear. Trimming removed 10 bases at V and 2 bases at J, with 8 bases between. The CDR3 has 11 amino acids. The germline gives CDR1 SGHAT, CDR2 FQNNGV. CDR3 coding DNA: TGTGCCATAGCCAAGAACTATGGCTACACCTTC. This sequence encodes CAIAKNYGYTF. The whole variable domain, filled in from reference TRBV11-2 and TRBJ1-2, reads EAGVAQSPRYKIIEKRQSVAFWCNPISGHATLYWYQQILGQGPKLLIQFQNNGVVDDSQLPKDRFSAERLKGVDSTLKIQPAKLEDSAVYLCAIAKNYGYTFGSGTRLTVV.

The chain uses TRBV30 and TRBJ1-5; 8 bases match TRBD1. The CDR3 consists of 13 residues. V was clipped by 5 bases and J by 7 bases; unmatched bases: 7. CDR1 and CDR2 from the germline V gene are GTSNPN and SVGIG (reference sequence). The CDR3 DNA reads TGTGCCTGGGGGGACAGGAGCAGCCAGCCCCAGCATTTT. Its translation: CAWGDRSSQPQHF.

The chain joins TRBV5-4 to TRBJ2-3; D not certain. This CDR3 has 15 residues. V lost 2 bases and J 0 bases, leaving 10 bases between the germline ends. CDR1 is SGHNT and CDR2 is YYREEE in the germline V gene (reference sequence). DNA for the CDR3: TGTGCCAGCAGCTTAGATTACGGGAGCACAGATACGCAGTATTTT. It specifies CASSLDYGSTDTQYF.

For this clone: The sample holds other DNA sequences that translate to the same CDR3. The chain carries TRBV3-1 (or the pseudogene TRBV3-2) and TRBJ2-1; 9 positions agree with TRBD2. V trimming: 4 bases; J trimming: 4 bases; junction bases outside the gene matches: 5. This CDR3 region has 15 residues. Germline V gene lookup returns CDR1 LGHDT and CDR2 YNNKEL (reference sequence). The CDR3 DNA is TGTGCCAGCAGCCTTAGCGGGAGTTCTTACAATGAGCAGTTCTTC. It is translated as CASSLSGSSYNEQFF.

V gene TRBV4-1 combines with J gene TRBJ2-1; TRBD1 is a possible D gene (5 bases). V gave up 1 base and J gave up 9 bases, with 10 bases separating them. The CDR3 has 13 amino acids. The germline V gene encodes CDR1 MGHRA and CDR2 YSYEKL. The CDR3 reads CASSQGRVAEQFF. In nucleotides, the CDR3 is TGCGCCAGCAGCCAAGGCAGGGTTGCTGAGCAGTTCTTC.

The chain carries TRBV7-9 and TRBJ2-1, with 10 bases matching TRBD2. There are 15 residues in the CDR3. V shed 8 bases, J shed 5 bases, and the junction held 9 bases outside the gene matches. Germline assignment: CDR1 SEHNR and CDR2 FQNEAQ (reference sequence). CDR3 nucleotides: TGTGCCAGCGGGGAGTCGGGACTAGCGAACAATGAGCAGTTCTTC. Protein sequence: CASGESGLANNEQFF.

The J gene is TRBJ1-1, the V gene TRBV6-1; no definite D call. This CDR3 region has 14 residues. Germline lookup yields CDR1 MNHNS and CDR2 SASEGT. The V end lost 3 bases, the J end lost 4 bases, and 12 bases lay between the germline ends. CDR3 protein: CASSETSPGTEAFF. DNA of the CDR3: TGTGCCAGCAGTGAGACCTCACCGGGCACTGAAGCTTTCTTT.

V gene TRBV19 combines with J gene TRBJ1-5, with D maybe TRBD1 (6 bases). Germline values: CDR1 LNHDA, CDR2 SQIVND (reference sequence). V gave up 8 bases and J gave up 2 bases, with 13 bases separating them. The CDR3 consists of 14 residues. The CDR3 DNA follows: TGTGCCAGTTGGGGACACTCTCGCAATCAGCCCCAGCATTTT. Amino acid sequence: CASWGHSRNQPQHF.

The chain combines TRBV7-6 with TRBJ1-4; no clear D gene. The germline V gene has CDR1 SGHVS and CDR2 FNYEAQ. V dropped 4 bases and J dropped 8 bases, with 17 bases sitting between them. The CDR3 contains 15 residues. The CDR3 spells CASSSSLGWEEKLFF. The CDR3 coding sequence is TGTGCCAGCAGCTCTAGCTTGGGCTGGGAGGAAAAACTGTTTTTT.

Only a few counts were recorded for this clone. The V and J genes are TRBV28 and TRBJ1-4; TRBD1 aligns across 7 bases. The CDR3 covers 14 residues. CDR1 and CDR2 (germline): MDHEN, SYDVKM. Trimming cost V 5 bases and J 4 bases; bases outside gene matches: 4. CDR3 in DNA: TGTGCCAGCAGTCGGACAGGCAGTAATGAAAAACTGTTTTTT. Its protein is CASSRTGSNEKLFF.

The V call is TRBV5-4, the J call TRBJ1-4; 9 bases are a match to TRBD1. The J segment lost 8 bases and the V segment lost 3 bases, leaving 5 bases of the junction unmatched. The CDR3 sequence is 14 residues long. The germline V gene encodes CDR1 SGHNT and CDR2 YYREEE (reference sequence). CDR3: CASSSGTGREKLFF. DNA of the CDR3: TGTGCCAGCAGCTCCGGGACAGGGAGGGAAAAACTGTTTTTT.

This chain links TRBV20-1 with TRBJ2-7; possibly TRBD2 for D (6 bases). CDR3 size: 13 residues. Per germline, CDR1 DFQATT and CDR2 SNEGSKA (reference sequence). V lost 3 bases to trimming and J lost 2 bases, with 11 bases between them. CDR3 sequence (DNA): TGCAGTGCTAGTGTTAGCGGAACCTACGAGCAGTACTTC. Translation: CSASVSGTYEQYF.

The chain carries TRBV20-1 and TRBJ1-6, with a weak D call TRBD1 (6 bases). CDR3 length: 15 residues. Deletions cut 3 bases from V and 10 bases from J, with 19 bases between. The germline CDR1 and CDR2 sequences are DFQATT and SNEGSKA (reference sequence). In DNA, the CDR3 is TGCAGTGCTAGTTGGGGGCAGGGATTGGGCTCACCCCTCCACTTT. This codes for CSASWGQGLGSPLHF.

The chain links TRBV18 to TRBJ2-1, with TRBD2 matching 11 bases. The CDR3 extends over 14 amino acids. After removal of 6 bases from V and 8 bases from J, the junction contained 6 bases not matched to a gene. Per the germline V gene, CDR1 is KGHSH and CDR2 is LQKENI. This CDR3 reads CASSPSGGFDEQFF. CDR3 in DNA: TGTGCCAGCTCCCCTAGCGGGGGGTTTGATGAGCAGTTCTTC. The full variable domain, rest sourced from reference TRBV18 and TRBJ2-1, is NAGVMQNPRHLVRRRGQEARLRCSPMKGHSHVYWYRQLPEEGLKFMVYLQKENIIDESGMPKERFSAEFPKEGPSILRIQQVVRGDSAAYFCASSPSGGFDEQFFGPGTRLTVL.

The genes are TRBV7-2 and TRBJ2-1; D may be TRBD2 (6 bases). The CDR3 extends over 14 amino acids. Germline V gene lookup returns CDR1 SGHTA and CDR2 FQGNSA. V lost 6 bases and J lost 1, with 10 bases in between. The CDR3 sequence is CASRFGGSYNEQFF. In DNA form, the CDR3 reads TGTGCCAGCAGATTCGGGGGTTCCTACAATGAGCAGTTCTTC.

In this sample, this clone turned up once. J is TRBJ1-4 and V is TRBV18; D is unclear. Trimming removed 2 bases from V and 3 bases from J, with 4 bases in between. From germline, CDR1 is KGHSH and CDR2 LQKENI. The CDR3 length is 13 residues. The CDR3 coding sequence is TGTGCCAGCTCACCAGGCCCTAATGAAAAACTGTTTTTT. Translation: CASSPGPNEKLFF.

This chain uses TRBV6-6 with TRBJ1-3, with D possibly matching TRBD1 (6 bases). The CDR3 loop spans 16 amino acids. Trimming removed 6 bases from V and 4 bases from J, with 19 bases in between. CDR1 MNHNY and CDR2 SVGAGI come from the germline V gene (reference sequence). The CDR3: CASSNKQGVGGNTIYF. The DNA of the CDR3 is TGTGCCAGCAGCAACAAACAGGGAGTCGGGGGAAACACCATATATTTT.

The chain carries TRBV5-1 and TRBJ2-1; 11 nucleotides match TRBD2. From germline, CDR1 is SGHRS and CDR2 YFSETQ. V gave up 2 bases and J gave up 5 bases; unmatched junction bases: 9. CDR3 length: 17 amino acids. CDR3 sequence reads: CASSFNPGLAADNEQFF. CDR3 in DNA: TGCGCCAGCAGCTTCAACCCGGGACTAGCGGCAGACAATGAGCAGTTCTTC.